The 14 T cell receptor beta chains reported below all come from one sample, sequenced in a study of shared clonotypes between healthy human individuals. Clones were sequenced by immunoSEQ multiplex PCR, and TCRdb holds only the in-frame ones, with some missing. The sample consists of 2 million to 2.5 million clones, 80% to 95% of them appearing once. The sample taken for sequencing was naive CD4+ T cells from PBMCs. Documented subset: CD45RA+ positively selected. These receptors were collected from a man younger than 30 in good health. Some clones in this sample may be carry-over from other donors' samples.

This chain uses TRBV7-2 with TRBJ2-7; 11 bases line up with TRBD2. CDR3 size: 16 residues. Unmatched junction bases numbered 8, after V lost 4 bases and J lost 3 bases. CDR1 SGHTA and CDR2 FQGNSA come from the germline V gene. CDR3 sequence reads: CASSSTGGLAVYEQYF. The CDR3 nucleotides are TGTGCCAGCAGCTCCACTGGGGGACTAGCGGTCTACGAGCAGTACTTC.

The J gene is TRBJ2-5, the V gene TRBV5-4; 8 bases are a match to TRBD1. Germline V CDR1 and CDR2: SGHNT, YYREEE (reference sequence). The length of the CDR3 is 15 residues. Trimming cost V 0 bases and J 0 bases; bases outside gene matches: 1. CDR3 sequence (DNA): TGTGCCAGCAGCTTGGGACAGGGGTACCAAGAGACCCAGTACTTC. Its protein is CASSLGQGYQETQYF.

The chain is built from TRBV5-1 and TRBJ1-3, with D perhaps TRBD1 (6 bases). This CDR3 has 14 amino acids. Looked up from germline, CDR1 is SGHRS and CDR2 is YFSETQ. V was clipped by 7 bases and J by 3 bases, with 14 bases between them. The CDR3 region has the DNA TGCGCCAGCCAACAGGGCTCCTATGGAAACACCATATATTTT. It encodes CASQQGSYGNTIYF.

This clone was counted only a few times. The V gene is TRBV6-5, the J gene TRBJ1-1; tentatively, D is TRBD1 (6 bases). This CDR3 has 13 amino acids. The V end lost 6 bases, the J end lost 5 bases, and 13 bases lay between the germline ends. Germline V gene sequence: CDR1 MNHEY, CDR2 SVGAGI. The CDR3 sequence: CASRRGWRTEAFF. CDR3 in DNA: TGTGCCAGCAGGAGGGGGTGGAGGACTGAAGCTTTCTTT.

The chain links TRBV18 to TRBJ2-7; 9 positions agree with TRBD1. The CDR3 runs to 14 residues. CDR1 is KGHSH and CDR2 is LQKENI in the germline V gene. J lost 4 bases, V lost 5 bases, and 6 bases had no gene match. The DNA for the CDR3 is TGTGCCAGCTCAAACTGGGACAGGGATTACGAGCAGTACTTC. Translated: CASSNWDRDYEQYF.

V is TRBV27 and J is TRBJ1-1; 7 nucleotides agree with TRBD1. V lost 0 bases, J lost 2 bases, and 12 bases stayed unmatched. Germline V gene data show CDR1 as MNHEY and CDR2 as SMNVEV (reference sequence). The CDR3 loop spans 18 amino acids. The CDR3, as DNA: TGTGCCAGCAGTTTATCGAAGGTCCTGGACAGGACAAACACTGAAGCTTTCTTT. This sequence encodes CASSLSKVLDRTNTEAFF.

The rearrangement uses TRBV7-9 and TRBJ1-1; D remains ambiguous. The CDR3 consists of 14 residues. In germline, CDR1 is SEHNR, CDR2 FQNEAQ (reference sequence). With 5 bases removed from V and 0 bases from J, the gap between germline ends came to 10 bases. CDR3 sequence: CASSLYEMNTEAFF. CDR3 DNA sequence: TGTGCCAGCAGCCTATACGAGATGAACACTGAAGCTTTCTTT.

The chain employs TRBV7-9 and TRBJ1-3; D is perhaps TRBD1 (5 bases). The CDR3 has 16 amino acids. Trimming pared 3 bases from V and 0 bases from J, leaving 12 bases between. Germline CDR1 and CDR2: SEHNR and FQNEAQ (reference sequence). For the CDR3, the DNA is TGTGCCAGCAGCTTTCAGGGCCCGACCTCTGGAAACACCATATATTTT. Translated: CASSFQGPTSGNTIYF.

The DNA for the CDR3 is TGTGCCAGCGGGGAAATGACGAACACCGGGGAGCTGTTTTTT. Its translation is CASGEMTNTGELFF. The chain has TRBV14 and TRBJ2-2, with D hard to call. This CDR3 has 14 amino acids. Per the germline V gene, CDR1 is SGHDN and CDR2 is FVKESK. The V gene lost 8 bases and the J gene lost 0 bases, with 10 bases spanning the gap. Together with reference TRBV14 and TRBJ2-2, the CDR3 gives the full variable domain: EAGVTQFPSHSVIEKGQTVTLRCDPISGHDNLYWYRRVMGKEIKFLLHFVKESKQDESGMPNNRFLAERTGGTYSTLKVQPAELEDSGVYFCASGEMTNTGELFFGEGSRLTVL.

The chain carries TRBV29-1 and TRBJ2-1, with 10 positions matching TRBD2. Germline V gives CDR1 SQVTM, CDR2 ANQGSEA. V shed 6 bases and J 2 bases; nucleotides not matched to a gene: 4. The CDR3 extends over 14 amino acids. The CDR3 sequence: CSVLLAGTYNEQFF. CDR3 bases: TGCAGCGTCCTACTAGCGGGAACCTACAATGAGCAGTTCTTC.

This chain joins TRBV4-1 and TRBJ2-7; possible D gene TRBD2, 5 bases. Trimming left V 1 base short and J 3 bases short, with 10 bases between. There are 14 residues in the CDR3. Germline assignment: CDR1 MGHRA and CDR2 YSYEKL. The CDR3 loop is CASSQGSRGYEQYF. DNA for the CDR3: TGCGCCAGCAGCCAAGGGTCTCGGGGCTACGAGCAGTACTTC.

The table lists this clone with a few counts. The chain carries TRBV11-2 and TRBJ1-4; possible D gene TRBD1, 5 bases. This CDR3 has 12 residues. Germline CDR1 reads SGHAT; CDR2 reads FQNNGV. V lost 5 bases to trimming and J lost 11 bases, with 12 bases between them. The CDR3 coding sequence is TGTGCCAGCAGCCGGGACCTGGGGAAACTGTTTTTT. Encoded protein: CASSRDLGKLFF.

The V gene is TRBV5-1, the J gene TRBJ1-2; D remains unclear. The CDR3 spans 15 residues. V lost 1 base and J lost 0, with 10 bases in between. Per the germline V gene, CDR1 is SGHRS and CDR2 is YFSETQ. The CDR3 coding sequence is TGCGCCAGCAGCTTGAGGGCGTCAGCTAACTATGGCTACACCTTC. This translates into CASSLRASANYGYTF.

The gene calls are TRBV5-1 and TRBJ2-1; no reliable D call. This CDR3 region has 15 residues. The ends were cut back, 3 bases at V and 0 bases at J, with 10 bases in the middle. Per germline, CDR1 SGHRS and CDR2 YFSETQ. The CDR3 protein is CASSSAVGSYNEQFF. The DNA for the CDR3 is TGCGCCAGCAGCTCGGCCGTGGGCTCCTACAATGAGCAGTTCTTC.